Presented here are 24 T cell receptor beta chains from one specimen sequenced in a study of blood T cells in healthy people across ages. A second PCR, run for 7 to 11 cycles, used a sample-barcoded 5' primer plus a J-beta primer mix. TCRdb itself ran the 5' RACE reads through MiXCR, one entry per CDR3 protein. The repertoire holds fewer than 2,000,000 distinct CDR3 sequences, about 31% seen once, with around 11% in the top ten. The sample consisted of blood. These receptors originate from a woman aged 25 to 39 in good health.

This rearrangement joins TRBV6-1 to TRBJ2-6; 8 bases are a match to TRBD1. J lost 0 bases, V lost 6 bases, and 13 bases had no gene match. The CDR3 is made up of 19 amino acids. From germline, CDR1 is MNHNS and CDR2 SASEGT. The CDR3 loop reads CASRKGEGTGLSGANVLTF. Written as DNA, the CDR3 is TGTGCCAGCAGGAAGGGGGAAGGGACAGGTCTCTCTGGGGCCAACGTCCTGACTTTC.

Concerning this clonotype itself: At one end, the junction sequence differs from germline, possibly due to a read error. V usage is TRBV5-1 and J usage is TRBJ2-2, with D possibly being TRBD1 or TRBD2 (5 bases each). The CDR3 has 16 amino acids. Per the germline V gene, CDR1 is SGHRS and CDR2 is YFSETQ. The CDR3 DNA follows: TGCGCCAGCAGCTTGGCTTTGGACCCGGGGACCGGGGAGCGGTTTTTT. It specifies CASSLALDPGTGERFF.

This clonotype was seen only a few times. The chain couples TRBV13 to TRBJ2-7; no clear D. The V gene lost 8 bases and the J gene lost 4 bases, with 12 bases spanning the gap. The CDR3 extends over 12 amino acids. CDR1 is PRHDT and CDR2 is FYEKMQ in the germline V gene (reference sequence). The CDR3 DNA reads as TGTGCCAGCGCGTCAGAATCGTACGAGCAGTACTTC. Its protein product is CASASESYEQYF.

The V call is TRBV9, the J call TRBJ2-7; D is ambiguous. The CDR3 has 15 residues. V was cut by 3 bases and J by 6 bases, with 19 bases left in between. Germline V gene sequence: CDR1 SGDLS, CDR2 YYNGEE. The CDR3 DNA reads TGTGCCAGCAGCGCCGGGCCTTTCTGGGGTAGCGAGCAGTACTTC. Translation: CASSAGPFWGSEQYF.

This clonotype occurred a few times. The chain recombines TRBV20-1 with TRBJ2-1; 11 bases are shared with TRBD2. The germline gives CDR1 DFQATT, CDR2 SNEGSKA (reference sequence). The CDR3 extends over 16 amino acids. With 0 bases clipped from V and 7 bases from J, the junction kept 8 bases outside the gene matches. In DNA form, the CDR3 reads TGCAGTGCTAGAGATGGTAGCGGGAGGGCCCGGAATGAGCAGTTCTTC. It is translated as CSARDGSGRARNEQFF.

This clonotype showed up many times. The chain uses TRBV29-1 and TRBJ2-1, with D possibly being TRBD1 (6 bases). The CDR3 sequence is 14 residues long. Germline loops: CDR1 SQVTM, CDR2 ANQGSEA. The ends were cut back, 1 base at V and 7 bases at J, with 14 bases in the middle. Written as DNA, the CDR3 is TGCAGCGTTGAAGGACACCTAGGGGGTAATGAGCAGTTCTTC. It yields the protein CSVEGHLGGNEQFF.

The chain joins TRBV29-1 to TRBJ1-1; D gene uncertain. This CDR3 comprises 12 residues. Trimming removed 3 bases at V and 7 bases at J, with 12 bases between. Germline V lookup: CDR1 SQVTM, CDR2 ANQGSEA. The CDR3 spells CSVDSGWGEAFF. As DNA, the CDR3 is TGCAGCGTTGATTCGGGGTGGGGTGAAGCTTTCTTT.

The chain carries TRBV11-2 and TRBJ2-2; D unclear. CDR1 is SGHAT and CDR2 is FQNNGV in the germline V gene. Trimming shortened V by 5 bases and J by 7 bases, and 17 bases separated the two germline ends. The CDR3 extends over 15 amino acids. CDR3 residues: CASSLRRPGHGELFF. CDR3 nucleotide sequence: TGTGCCAGCAGCCTCCGCCGGCCGGGCCACGGGGAGCTGTTTTTT.

The V gene is TRBV4-1, the J gene TRBJ2-1; 7 nucleotides line up with TRBD2. This CDR3 spans 17 amino acids. Trimming at V came to 4 bases and at J to 0 bases, leaving 9 bases not matched to a gene. From germline, CDR1 is MGHRA and CDR2 YSYEKL. In DNA, the CDR3 is TGCGCCAGCAGCCCTGTCCCACTAGCGTGCTCCTACAATGAGCAGTTCTTC. It specifies CASSPVPLACSYNEQFF.

This clonotype was detected ten times or more. V usage is TRBV12-3 or TRBV12-4 and J usage is TRBJ2-5; D not resolved. The CDR3 is 12 amino acids. The germline V and J ends were trimmed by 6 bases and 1 base, with 6 bases remaining between them. As DNA, the CDR3 is TGTGCCAGCAGAGGTACCCAAGAGACCCAGTACTTC. This codes for CASRGTQETQYF.

For the CDR3, the DNA is TGTGCCACCAGCAGAGATTTGTCTGGGCTACCCTACGAGCAGTACTTC. It specifies CATSRDLSGLPYEQYF. J is TRBJ2-7 and V is TRBV15; unclear D gene. The CDR3 length is 16 residues. V lost 0 bases, J lost 2 bases, and 14 bases lay in between. Germline CDR1 is LNHNV and CDR2 is YYDKDF (reference sequence).

With respect to this clonotype: One end of the junction does not line up with germline, which may come from a read error. V is TRBV27 and J is TRBJ2-3; no reliable D call. Germline values: CDR1 MNHEY, CDR2 SMNVEV (reference sequence). The CDR3 length is 14 residues. CDR3 loop: CASALGSSTDTRYF. The CDR3, as DNA: TGTGCCAGCGCCTTGGGCTCGAGCACAGATACGCGGTATTTT.

Comment on this clonotype: A read error is possible here, since a much larger clone lies one base away. The V call is TRBV11-2, the J call TRBJ1-4; D call uncertain. CDR3 length equals 12 residues. Germline assignment: CDR1 SGHAT and CDR2 FQNNGV. CDR3 amino acids: CASSLVDEKRFF. Here the CDR3 DNA reads TGTGCCAGCAGCTTAGTCGATGAAAAACGGTTTTTT.

This chain connects TRBV11-2 to TRBJ2-7, with D perhaps TRBD2 (5 bases). Germline V gene lookup returns CDR1 SGHAT and CDR2 FQNNGV. This CDR3 is built from 15 residues. V was shortened by 3 bases and J by 5 bases, with 17 bases between the two germline ends. The CDR3 here is CASSLLARGENEQYF. The CDR3 DNA is TGTGCCAGCAGCTTGTTAGCGAGAGGAGAAAACGAGCAGTACTTC.

This clonotype was counted a few times. The CDR3 DNA follows: TGCAGTGCTAGAGTAGGTAGCGGGGGCATAGGTGAGCAGTTCTTC. Its translation is CSARVGSGGIGEQFF. This chain links TRBV20-1 with TRBJ2-1; 9 positions agree with TRBD2. The germline gives CDR1 DFQATT, CDR2 SNEGSKA (reference sequence). V shed 1 base and J 9 bases; nucleotides not matched to a gene: 10. The CDR3 has 15 amino acids.

This clonotype was picked up a small number of times. The chain carries TRBV6-1 and TRBJ2-7, with D possibly being TRBD1 or TRBD2 (6 bases each). This CDR3 comprises 16 residues. Germline V gives CDR1 MNHNS, CDR2 SASEGT. Trimming took 6 bases from V and 3 from J, leaving 21 bases between them. CDR3 sequence (DNA): TGTGCCAGCAGCCCCCCGAGGGGGGTCAGCCTCTACGAGCAGTACTTC. Protein: CASSPPRGVSLYEQYF.

This rearrangement joins TRBV11-2 to TRBJ2-1; D is undetermined. Between the trimmed V and J ends, which lost 8 bases and 5 bases, there was a span of 16 bases. Per the germline V gene, CDR1 is SGHAT and CDR2 is FQNNGV. The CDR3 has 14 residues. The CDR3 bases are TGTGCCAGCCTCTGGTCCCCTAGGGACAATGAGCAGTTCTTC. It specifies CASLWSPRDNEQFF. Together with reference TRBV11-2 and TRBJ2-1, the CDR3 gives the full variable domain: EAGVAQSPRYKIIEKRQSVAFWCNPISGHATLYWYQQILGQGPKLLIQFQNNGVVDDSQLPKDRFSAERLKGVDSTLKIQPAKLEDSAVYLCASLWSPRDNEQFFGPGTRLTVL.

This chain links TRBV5-1 with TRBJ2-5; 13 positions agree with TRBD2. Trimming removed 4 bases from V and 5 bases from J; junction bases left unmatched: 11. The germline CDR1 and CDR2 sequences are SGHRS and YFSETQ. This CDR3 is built from 17 residues. CDR3 nucleotides: TGCGCCAGCAGCCCCGGGACTAGCGGGACGGAGGGGGAGACCCAGTACTTC. Translation: CASSPGTSGTEGETQYF.

This clonotype was seen a handful of times. The V call is TRBV11-1, the J call TRBJ2-7; TRBD2 is a possible D gene (6 bases). CDR3 length equals 15 residues. Deletions cut 1 base from V and 1 base from J, with 11 bases between. Germline V gives CDR1 SGHAT, CDR2 FQDESV (reference sequence). The CDR3 loop is CASSLESGRSYEQYF. CDR3 DNA sequence: TGTGCCAGCAGCTTAGAATCCGGGAGATCCTACGAGCAGTACTTC.

The chain links TRBV4-1 to TRBJ2-1; 14 bases match TRBD2. Germline values: CDR1 MGHRA, CDR2 YSYEKL. The CDR3 loop spans 20 amino acids. J was trimmed by 0 bases and V by 2 bases; bases with no gene match: 9. Here the CDR3 reads CASSQLPGLAGDSSYNEQFF. The CDR3 bases are TGCGCCAGCAGCCAACTTCCGGGACTAGCGGGAGATAGCTCCTACAATGAGCAGTTCTTC.

The rearrangement uses TRBV28 and TRBJ2-7; D may be TRBD2 (5 bases). This CDR3 is built from 18 residues. Germline values: CDR1 MDHEN, CDR2 SYDVKM. The V end was cut by 2 bases, the J end by 0 bases, with 20 bases between. The CDR3 DNA reads as TGTGCCAGCAGTTTAGTTCCCCTCTCGGAACGGGGCTCCTACGAGCAGTACTTC. It encodes CASSLVPLSERGSYEQYF.

This clonotype was observed a few times. The rearrangement joins TRBV4-2 to TRBJ2-5; maybe TRBD1 (5 bases). CDR1 and CDR2 (germline): LGHNA, YNFKEQ. Trimming left V 8 bases short and J 5 bases short, with 18 bases between. The CDR3 spans 14 residues. The CDR3 reads CASAKEQGEETQYF. For the CDR3, the DNA is TGTGCCAGCGCCAAGGAGCAGGGCGAGGAGACCCAGTACTTC.

This clonotype has more than one count but fewer than ten. The chain is built from TRBV25-1 and TRBJ1-2; unclear D gene. Trimming removed 0 bases at V and 2 bases at J, with 4 bases between. The CDR3 is 13 amino acids. Germline assignment: CDR1 MGHDK and CDR2 SYGVNS. The CDR3 loop is CASSEYGNYGYTF. CDR3 coding DNA: TGTGCCAGCAGTGAATATGGGAACTATGGCTACACCTTC.

This clonotype came up a few times. This chain uses TRBV5-6 with TRBJ2-5, with D perhaps TRBD2 (6 bases). CDR1 is SGHDT, CDR2 YYEEEE, per germline. The CDR3 runs 14 residues. Trimming left V 4 bases short and J 2 bases short, with 12 bases between. For the CDR3, the DNA is TGTGCCAGCAGCGCTGGGGGACTGCAAGAGACCCAGTACTTC. It codes for CASSAGGLQETQYF.